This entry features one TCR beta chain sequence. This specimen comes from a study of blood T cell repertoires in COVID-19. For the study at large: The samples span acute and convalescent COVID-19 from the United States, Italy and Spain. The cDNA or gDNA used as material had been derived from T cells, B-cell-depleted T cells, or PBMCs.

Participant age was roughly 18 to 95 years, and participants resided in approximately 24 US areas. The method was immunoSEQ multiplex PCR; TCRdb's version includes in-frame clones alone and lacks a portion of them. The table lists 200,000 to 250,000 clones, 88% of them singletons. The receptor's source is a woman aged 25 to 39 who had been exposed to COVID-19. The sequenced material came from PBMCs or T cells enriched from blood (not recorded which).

CDR3 protein: CASSFAQGNEQFF. CDR3 coding DNA: TGTGCCAGCAGTTTTGCACAGGGCAATGAGCAGTTCTTC. The rearrangement links TRBV12-3 or TRBV12-4 to TRBJ2-1, with D possibly being TRBD1 (6 bases). The V end lost 3 bases, the J end lost 6 bases, and 9 bases lay between the germline ends. The CDR3 length is 13 residues.